What follows are 26 T cell receptor beta chains derived from one specimen sequenced in a study of beta chain features in type 1 diabetes. Expressed TCRB transcripts were sequenced, since all the RNA that had been isolated was reverse transcribed. Sequencing was performed with immunoSEQ multiplex PCR; in TCRdb, only in-frame clones are kept and a portion is missing. The sample includes about 470,000 clones, over 25% seen only once; the top ten take around 0.065%. Sequenced sample: naive CD4+ T cells from blood. The origin of the receptors is a man between 18 and 29 years old in good health.

With respect to this clone: Within the sample, other DNA sequences also encode this same CDR3. The chain has TRBV19 and TRBJ2-5; D uncertain. With 3 bases removed from V and 3 bases from J, the gap between germline ends came to 2 bases. Germline V gene data show CDR1 as LNHDA and CDR2 as SQIVND (reference sequence). This CDR3 comprises 11 residues. The DNA for the CDR3 is TGTGCCAGTAGTATTGAAGAGACCCAGTACTTC. Encoded protein: CASSIEETQYF. Based on the CDR3 plus reference TRBV19 and TRBJ2-5, the full variable domain is DGGITQSPKYLFRKEGQNVTLSCEQNLNHDAMYWYRQDPGQGLRLIYYSQIVNDFQKGDIAEGYSVSREKKESFPLTVTSAQKNPTAFYLCASSIEETQYFGPGTRLLVL.

CDR3 region: CASSRLAGVLYEQYF. CDR3 nucleotide sequence: TGTGCCAGCAGTCGGCTAGCGGGAGTATTGTACGAGCAGTACTTC. The chain links TRBV7-9 to TRBJ2-7; 10 bases agree with TRBD2. The CDR3 has 15 residues. Germline CDR1 is SEHNR and CDR2 is FQNEAQ (reference sequence). The V gene end was trimmed by 6 bases and the J gene end by 4 bases; junction bases not matched to a gene: 9.

The chain uses TRBV30 and TRBJ2-3; no definite D call. CDR1 and CDR2 (germline): GTSNPN, SVGIG (reference sequence). V was cut by 0 bases and J by 2 bases, with 9 bases left in between. The CDR3 length is 14 residues. This CDR3 reads CAWSVGRITDTQYF. The CDR3 DNA reads as TGTGCCTGGAGTGTGGGCAGAATCACAGATACGCAGTATTTT.

The chain uses TRBV30 and TRBJ2-7; D possibly corresponds to TRBD1 (5 bases). With 5 bases removed from V and 2 bases from J, the gap between germline ends came to 10 bases. CDR1 GTSNPN and CDR2 SVGIG come from the germline V gene (reference sequence). This CDR3 has 12 amino acids. The CDR3 reads CAWGRQPYEQYF. The CDR3 DNA reads as TGTGCCTGGGGTAGACAGCCCTACGAGCAGTACTTC.

With respect to this clone: This specimen includes other DNA sequences encoding the same CDR3. V is TRBV20-1 and J is TRBJ2-5; unclear D gene. The CDR3 contains 11 residues. The germline V gene encodes CDR1 DFQATT and CDR2 SNEGSKA (reference sequence). Trimming shortened V by 3 bases and J by 2 bases, and 4 bases separated the two germline ends. CDR3 amino acids: CSASLQETQYF. For the CDR3, the DNA is TGCAGTGCTAGTCTTCAAGAGACCCAGTACTTC.

This clone turned up a few times. The chain recombines TRBV30 with TRBJ2-3; D is perhaps TRBD1 or TRBD2 (6 bases each). In germline, CDR1 is GTSNPN, CDR2 SVGIG (reference sequence). The CDR3 is 14 residues long. V dropped 4 bases and J dropped 6 bases, with 17 bases sitting between them. The CDR3, as DNA: TGTGCCTGGACCCGGAGGGGGATCCGGGATACGCAGTATTTT. It specifies CAWTRRGIRDTQYF. The full variable domain, in which reference TRBV30 and TRBJ2-3 provide the parts outside the CDR3, is SQTIHQWPATLVQPVGSPLSLECTVEGTSNPNLYWYRQAAGRGLQLLFYSVGIGQISSEVPQNLSASRPQDRQFILSSKKLLLSDSGFYLCAWTRRGIRDTQYFGPGTRLTVL.

A word on this clone: Other DNA sequences within the sample encode an identical CDR3. The rearrangement links TRBV19 to TRBJ2-6; D unclear. Germline V CDR1 and CDR2: LNHDA, SQIVND (reference sequence). This CDR3 is 15 amino acids long. Trimming stripped 6 bases from V and 1 base from J, with 10 bases between. The CDR3 is CASSILLSGANVLTF. The CDR3, as DNA: TGTGCCAGTAGCATACTTCTGTCTGGGGCCAACGTCCTGACTTTC.

This rearrangement joins TRBV27 to TRBJ2-1; tentative D call: TRBD2 (5 bases). Trimming shortened V by 5 bases and J by 2 bases, and 16 bases separated the two germline ends. The CDR3 consists of 16 residues. Germline V gene sequence: CDR1 MNHEY, CDR2 SMNVEV (reference sequence). The CDR3 bases are TGTGCCAGCAGTCCCCGTTGGGTAGCGACCTACAATGAGCAGTTCTTC. Translated, it gives CASSPRWVATYNEQFF.

A few counts support this clone. Here the CDR3 DNA reads TGCGCCAGCAGCCAATCCGCAGCGGGGGGACCCTACGAGCAGTACTTC. It codes for CASSQSAAGGPYEQYF. The chain combines TRBV4-3 with TRBJ2-7, with TRBD2 matching 9 bases. Germline CDR1 is LGHNA and CDR2 is YSLEER. Losses at the gene ends were 2 bases for V and 2 bases for J; bases not matched to a gene: 7. This CDR3 spans 16 amino acids.

This clone has only a few counts. This chain uses TRBV7-9 with TRBJ2-3; D is perhaps TRBD1 or TRBD2 (5 bases each). CDR3 length: 16 amino acids. The V gene lost 4 bases and the J gene lost 2 bases, with 16 bases spanning the gap. The germline gives CDR1 SEHNR, CDR2 FQNEAQ (reference sequence). The chain's CDR3 is CASSSTGGGNTDTQYF. The CDR3 DNA is TGTGCCAGCAGCTCAACAGGAGGCGGCAACACAGATACGCAGTATTTT.

A remark on this clone: Germline is not matched at one junction end, which may reflect a read error. The chain uses TRBV7-7 and TRBJ2-5; 9 bases map to TRBD1. This CDR3 is built from 16 residues. Germline V gene sequence: CDR1 SSHAT, CDR2 FNYEAQ (reference sequence). CDR3 region: CASSITGTGRQETQYF. The CDR3 nucleotides read TGTGCTAGCAGCATTACCGGGACAGGGAGGCAAGAGACCCAGTACTTC.

This chain connects TRBV2 to TRBJ2-5; D is undetermined. CDR1 SNHLY and CDR2 FYNNEI come from the germline V gene. V lost 0 bases, J lost 5 bases, and 10 bases lay in between. The CDR3 runs 14 residues. This chain's CDR3 is CASSEALFFETQYF. In DNA form, the CDR3 reads TGTGCCAGCAGTGAAGCGCTCTTCTTTGAGACCCAGTACTTC.

The chain joins TRBV6-4 to TRBJ2-3; possibly TRBD1 or TRBD2 for D (5 bases each). The germline CDR1 and CDR2 sequences are MRHNA and SNTAGT. V lost 7 bases, J lost 4 bases, and 15 bases lay in between. CDR3 length: 14 residues. The CDR3 DNA reads as TGTGCCAGCACCCTACCCAGAGGGGCAGATACGCAGTATTTT. This encodes CASTLPRGADTQYF.

This chain uses TRBV9 with TRBJ1-3; no clear D gene. The V and J ends lost 0 bases and 0 bases respectively, with 4 bases between them. From germline, CDR1 is SGDLS and CDR2 YYNGEE. The CDR3 loop spans 14 amino acids. In DNA form, the CDR3 reads TGTGCCAGCAGCGTAGCGTACTCTGGAAACACCATATATTTT. Amino acid sequence: CASSVAYSGNTIYF.

The gene calls are TRBV9 and TRBJ2-1, with D uncertain. Germline CDR1 is SGDLS and CDR2 is YYNGEE. The germline V and J ends were trimmed by 0 bases and 3 bases, with 13 bases remaining between them. This CDR3 has 16 amino acids. This CDR3 is CASSVGGRPDYNEQFF. CDR3 nucleotide sequence: TGTGCCAGCAGCGTAGGTGGTCGACCCGACTACAATGAGCAGTTCTTC.

The rearrangement links TRBV7-9 to TRBJ2-5; 11 nucleotides line up with TRBD2. CDR3 length: 15 residues. Germline CDR1 reads SEHNR; CDR2 reads FQNEAQ (reference sequence). With V trimmed by 3 bases and J by 3 bases, 3 bases remained unmatched. DNA for the CDR3: TGTGCCAGCAGCTTGATTAGCGGGAGGGAAGAGACCCAGTACTTC. Translating it yields CASSLISGREETQYF.

This clone has only a few counts. The genes are TRBV4-2 and TRBJ2-7; no clear D. Germline V gene sequence: CDR1 LGHNA, CDR2 YNFKEQ. V dropped 0 bases and J dropped 3 bases, with 0 bases sitting between them. The CDR3 is 11 amino acids. The DNA of the CDR3 is TGTGCCAGCAGCCAAGACTACGAGCAGTACTTC. As protein: CASSQDYEQYF.

This clone has more than one count but fewer than ten. The rearrangement uses TRBV30 and TRBJ1-5; no firm D call. Trimming cost V 2 bases and J 5 bases, with 10 bases left between them. The CDR3 has 13 amino acids. Germline loops: CDR1 GTSNPN, CDR2 SVGIG (reference sequence). CDR3 amino acids: CAWSPRLDQPQHF. The CDR3, as DNA: TGTGCCTGGAGTCCCCGTTTGGATCAGCCCCAGCATTTT. The whole variable domain, filled in from reference TRBV30 and TRBJ1-5, reads SQTIHQWPATLVQPVGSPLSLECTVEGTSNPNLYWYRQAAGRGLQLLFYSVGIGQISSEVPQNLSASRPQDRQFILSSKKLLLSDSGFYLCAWSPRLDQPQHFGDGTRLSIL.

This clone was detected a few times. V and J are TRBV28 and TRBJ2-7; D might be TRBD1 (5 bases). The germline CDR1 and CDR2 sequences are MDHEN and SYDVKM. V gave up 2 bases and J gave up 6 bases, with 8 bases separating them. The CDR3 contains 12 residues. The CDR3 DNA follows: TGTGCCAGCAGTTTAGCAGGGTTCGAGCAGTACTTC. Protein: CASSLAGFEQYF.

This clone was found a few times. The V gene is TRBV7-2, the J gene TRBJ2-7; D gene uncertain. The CDR3 has 11 residues. The V and J ends lost 5 bases and 3 bases respectively, with 5 bases between them. Germline CDR1 is SGHTA and CDR2 is FQGNSA. The CDR3 protein is CASSVYYEQYF. Here the CDR3 DNA reads TGTGCCAGCAGCGTCTACTACGAGCAGTACTTC.

This clone was seen more than once but under ten times. The chain couples TRBV10-3 to TRBJ2-4, with no clear D. The CDR3 length is 14 residues. V dropped 0 bases and J dropped 9 bases, with 12 bases sitting between them. Germline-derived CDR1 and CDR2 are ENHRY and SYGVKD. For the CDR3, the DNA is TGTGCCATCAGTGAGTCCCTTAAGAGTAGCATTCAGTACTTC. It yields the protein CAISESLKSSIQYF.

This rearrangement joins TRBV4-3 to TRBJ2-5; 7 bases fit TRBD2. The V segment lost 4 bases and the J segment 7 bases; nucleotides outside the gene matches: 9. The CDR3 spans 14 residues. The V gene's germline CDR1 is LGHNA and CDR2 YSLEER. CDR3 sequence (DNA): TGCGCCAGCAGCCCCTACTATAGGGAGGGGACCCAGTACTTC. Protein product: CASSPYYREGTQYF.

The V and J genes are TRBV28 and TRBJ2-7; 9 nucleotides agree with TRBD1. The junction had 9 bases not matched to a gene; V was cut back by 5 bases and J by 7 bases. This CDR3 region has 14 residues. CDR1 and CDR2 from the germline V gene are MDHEN and SYDVKM. The CDR3 DNA reads TGTGCCAGCAGTCCAGGGACAGGGATGAGGGAGCAGTACTTC. Translating it yields CASSPGTGMREQYF. Based on the CDR3 plus reference TRBV28 and TRBJ2-7, the full variable domain is DVKVTQSSRYLVKRTGEKVFLECVQDMDHENMFWYRQDPGLGLRLIYFSYDVKMKEKGDIPEGYSVSREKKERFSLILESASTNQTSMYLCASSPGTGMREQYFGPGTRLTVT.

This clone was detected only once. This rearrangement joins TRBV7-9 to TRBJ1-1; possible D gene TRBD1, 5 bases. The CDR3 is 15 amino acids. Per germline, CDR1 SEHNR and CDR2 FQNEAQ (reference sequence). Between the trimmed V and J ends, which lost 3 bases and 0 bases, there was a span of 11 bases. The CDR3 spells CASSFRPGVNTEAFF. Here the CDR3 DNA reads TGTGCCAGCAGCTTCCGACCGGGGGTGAACACTGAAGCTTTCTTT.

This clone was seen only a few times. This chain uses TRBV30 with TRBJ2-1; D remains ambiguous. Germline V gives CDR1 GTSNPN, CDR2 SVGIG (reference sequence). V lost 3 bases to trimming and J lost 8 bases, with 5 bases between them. CDR3 length: 10 amino acids. This chain's CDR3 is CAWSRHEQFF. The DNA for the CDR3 is TGTGCCTGGAGCCGCCATGAGCAGTTCTTC.

This clone was counted only a few times. This chain connects TRBV6-1 to TRBJ2-3; D may be TRBD2 (5 bases). From germline, CDR1 is MNHNS and CDR2 SASEGT. Trimming stripped 7 bases from V and 6 bases from J, with 8 bases between. This CDR3 region has 11 residues. The CDR3 spells CASKGDDTQYF. The CDR3 DNA reads as TGTGCCAGCAAGGGAGACGATACGCAGTATTTT.